Detailed here is one T cell receptor beta chain. The antigen it recognizes is unknown. This sample stems from a study of CXCR3-negative and CXCR3-positive naive CD8 T cells (dated by TCRdb to the late 2010s). The study in broad terms: In total, some 150 million TRB reads were obtained, which works out to roughly 1.5 +/- 0.3 million reads per library. Diversity and physicochemical repertoire analyses were performed on about 12 donors pooled from two independent experiments. The TRBV-TRBJ cluster analysis covered naive subsets from roughly 5 donors and memory cells from 3 donors.

The study at large found these results: TRBV-TRBJ usage was similar between naive CXCR3-negative and CXCR3-positive cells from the same donor, while memory cells showed distinct patterns. Comparably high repertoire diversity was found in both naive subsets, whereas much lower repertoire diversity was found in memory CD8+ T cells. CXCR3 expression partially decreased after cryopreservation, so most assays used freshly isolated PBMCs. Because surface CD5, which is linked to self-reactivity in mice, was comparable between the naive subsets, TCR interaction strength was also inferred from TRB CDR3 physicochemical properties. Compared with CXCR3-negative naive cells, CXCR3-positive naive cells had TRB CDR3s with higher hydrophobicity (lower Kidera factor 4), lower energy, and higher strength and volume indices.

TCRdb records NextSeq 550 as the sequencer. The Human TCR Profiling Kit (MiLaboratory) was used to make UMI-labeled 5' RACE TRB cDNA libraries. The full amount of extracted RNA was used for cDNA synthesis, and the full amount of resulting cDNA was used for PCR amplification. Libraries were prepared in parallel with an identical number of PCR cycles. On the study's bioinformatics: With a minimum of two reads required per UMI, MIGEC and MiXCR pulled out about 50,000 +/- 10,000 unique UMI-labeled TRB cDNA molecules from each library. On average, approximately 40,000 +/- 10,000 functional in-frame TRB CDR3 nucleotide clonotypes lacking stop codons were found per library. After downsampling to 5000 UMI-labeled TRB molecules per sample, diversity metrics, including normalized Shannon-Wiener and Chao1, were computed in VDJtools. VDJtools computed clonotype-size-weighted physicochemical properties of the central five CDR3 residues: interaction energy, strength, volume and Kidera factor 4. TCRdb reprocessed the raw reads; every CDR3 protein sequence is a single record, and DNA is not supplied. The V and J calls reflect TCRdb's pipeline rather than the authors' work. This sample's table contains about 98,000 distinct CDR3 sequences. The top ten hold roughly 0.99% of the sample.

Its CDR3 holds 18 amino acids, cysteine through phenylalanine. No DNA accompanies this entry. Taken from the germline V gene, the CDR1 and CDR2 loops are SGDLS and YYNGEE. Each CD8+ T cell subset was flow-sorted in triplicate, with roughly 310,000 cells per subset placed directly into RLT lysis buffer. To keep memory contaminants out, a stringent definition of naive CD8+ T cells was applied: CD45RO-CCR7+CD27+CD95-. Using standard density gradient centrifugation, peripheral blood mononuclear cells were isolated from buffy coats. Naive CXCR3-negative and CXCR3-positive CD8+ T cells were flow-sorted using a FACSAria III. Total RNA was extracted from sorted cells with an RNeasy Mini Kit.

The chain is assembled from TRBV9 and TRBJ2-1; TCRdb proposes TRBD2, but this gene call is untestable without DNA. This receptor was identified in a human donor in good health. Some clones in this sample may be carry-over from other donors' samples. Sequenced: naive CXCR3+ CD8+ T cells from blood. Reading the label with the study, this specimen's cell subset or site is: CD45RO-CCR7+CD27+CD95- naive CD8+ T cells expressing CXCR3 (TNR3+). The CDR3: CASSARPAGGGSYNEQFF.